A single sample is the source of the 26 T cell receptor beta chains below, sequenced in a study of cytomegalovirus exposure and HLA in healthy donors (TCRdb year 2017). The library came from the immunoSEQ multiplex PCR assay. The multiplex PCR relied on a mix of 60 forward primers for TCR Vbeta segments and 13 reverse primers for TCR Jbeta segments. In its TCRdb copy, this immuneACCESS table keeps in-frame sequences only and misses some clones. Where compared with another copy, unresolved V genes explain less than half of these, and the others have no known cause. The sample table contains more than 200,000 clones; only one count was recorded for about four fifths of them. The ten largest clonotypes hold roughly 5.5% of the sample. Sequenced input: PBMCs. The receptors here all came from a middle-aged man in good health and CMV-seropositive.

The chain combines TRBV29-1 with TRBJ1-1; 7 bases are a match to TRBD1. Germline loops: CDR1 SQVTM, CDR2 ANQGSEA. This CDR3 is 17 amino acids long. The J segment lost 4 bases and the V segment lost 0 bases, leaving 14 bases of the junction unmatched. The CDR3 DNA is TGCAGCGTTGAAGATATAAGTCCGAGTCCAGGGGGCACTGAAGCTTTCTTT. This encodes CSVEDISPSPGGTEAFF. Looking up the rest from reference TRBV29-1 and TRBJ1-1 gives the full variable domain: SAVISQKPSRDICQRGTSLTIQCQVDSQVTMMFWYRQQPGQSLTLIATANQGSEATYESGFVIDKFPISRPNLTFSTLTVSNMSPEDSSIYLCSVEDISPSPGGTEAFFGQGTRLTVV.

The chain employs TRBV30 and TRBJ2-7; TRBD2 aligns across 13 bases. Germline V lookup: CDR1 GTSNPN, CDR2 SVGIG (reference sequence). This CDR3 is 12 amino acids long. The DNA of the CDR3 is TGTGCTCGGACTAGCGGGAGCTACGAGCAGTACTTC. Amino acids: CARTSGSYEQYF.

This chain's CDR3 is CASSQSGRVYNEQFF. The DNA of the CDR3 is TGTGCCAGCAGCCAAAGCGGGAGAGTTTACAATGAGCAGTTCTTC. The chain joins TRBV7-9 to TRBJ2-1, with 8 nucleotides matching TRBD2. V dropped 5 bases and J dropped 4; count of bases not matched to a gene: 7. CDR1 SEHNR and CDR2 FQNEAQ come from the germline V gene (reference sequence). The CDR3 is 15 amino acids.

This chain connects TRBV5-5 to TRBJ1-5; a possible D gene is TRBD1 (6 bases). In germline, CDR1 is SGHKS, CDR2 YYEKEE (reference sequence). The CDR3 loop spans 13 amino acids. Trimming shortened V by 2 bases and J by 5 bases, and 8 bases separated the two germline ends. In DNA, the CDR3 is TGTGCCAGCAGCTTTTCAGGGGATCAGCCCCAGCATTTT. It codes for CASSFSGDQPQHF.

As to this clone: Additional DNA sequences in this sample encode the identical CDR3. The CDR3 is CASSGWTGKWTGELFF. CDR3 in DNA: TGTGCCAGCAGTGGTTGGACGGGGAAATGGACCGGGGAGCTGTTTTTT. V and J are TRBV6-1 and TRBJ2-2, with TRBD2 as a possible D gene (5 bases). V lost 4 bases to trimming and J lost 5 bases, with 17 bases between them. Germline V gives CDR1 MNHNS, CDR2 SASEGT. CDR3 length equals 16 residues.

This rearrangement joins TRBV29-1 to TRBJ2-5, with D uncertain. There are 12 residues in the CDR3. The V gene's germline CDR1 is SQVTM and CDR2 ANQGSEA. The V gene lost 4 bases and the J gene lost 11 bases, with 17 bases spanning the gap. CDR3 coding DNA: TGCAGCGTTGGGGTATCCTCTGCGGAGCAGTACTTC. Protein: CSVGVSSAEQYF.

The chain is built from TRBV27 and TRBJ1-2, with 7 positions matching TRBD1. Germline CDR1 and CDR2: MNHEY and SMNVEV (reference sequence). This CDR3 has 15 amino acids. V lost 10 bases and J lost 0; bases outside the gene matches: 11. This chain's CDR3 is CATHSGQEANYGYTF. CDR3 sequence (DNA): TGTGCCACCCATTCCGGACAGGAAGCTAACTATGGCTACACCTTC.

In its sample, this clone was seen a few times. This chain joins TRBV5-1 and TRBJ1-5, with 7 bases aligning to TRBD1. Unmatched junction bases numbered 6, after V lost 3 bases and J lost 3 bases. Germline lookup yields CDR1 SGHRS and CDR2 YFSETQ. The CDR3 is 15 amino acids. As DNA, the CDR3 is TGCGCCAGCAGCTGGGACAGTTCCCCCAATCAGCCCCAGCATTTT. This gives the protein CASSWDSSPNQPQHF. Looking up the rest from reference TRBV5-1 and TRBJ1-5 gives the full variable domain: KAGVTQTPRYLIKTRGQQVTLSCSPISGHRSVSWYQQTPGQGLQFLFEYFSETQRNKGNFPGRFSGRQFSNSRSEMNVSTLELGDSALYLCASSWDSSPNQPQHFGDGTRLSIL.

Comments on this clone: The sample has other DNA sequences that encode this CDR3 too. V and J are TRBV6-6 and TRBJ1-2; the match to TRBD1 covers 8 bases. V trimming: 0 bases; J trimming: 5 bases; junction bases outside the gene matches: 8. Germline CDR1 reads MNHNY; CDR2 reads SVGAGI (reference sequence). CDR3 length equals 16 residues. CDR3 sequence reads: CASSYSRQGAGYGYTF. DNA for the CDR3: TGTGCCAGCAGTTACTCAAGGCAGGGGGCGGGGTATGGCTACACCTTC.

The V call is TRBV27, the J call TRBJ2-3; 10 nucleotides agree with TRBD2. J was trimmed by 6 bases and V by 6 bases; bases with no gene match: 6. This CDR3 is built from 14 residues. Germline V CDR1 and CDR2: MNHEY, SMNVEV (reference sequence). The CDR3 sequence: CASRIAGGQDTQYF. CDR3 bases: TGTGCCAGCAGAATAGCGGGAGGACAGGATACGCAGTATTTT.

This clone is a singleton in its sample. CDR3 nucleotide sequence: TGTGCCAGCAGACTAGACCGGACTAGCGGAATCTACGAGCAGTACTTC. Translation gives CASRLDRTSGIYEQYF. The V gene is TRBV27, the J gene TRBJ2-5; 10 positions agree with TRBD2. The DNA end favors TRBJ2-7, so the J call may be wrong. Germline assignment: CDR1 MNHEY and CDR2 SMNVEV (reference sequence). The CDR3 spans 16 residues.

The chain uses TRBV5-5 and TRBJ1-4; the match to TRBD1 covers 8 bases. The J segment lost 11 bases and the V segment lost 2 bases, leaving 8 bases of the junction unmatched. The CDR3 has 14 amino acids. The germline V gene encodes CDR1 SGHKS and CDR2 YYEKEE (reference sequence). The CDR3, as DNA: TGTGCCAGCAGCTTTCGACAGGGGTTGGAGAAACTGTTTTTT. It yields the protein CASSFRQGLEKLFF. The full variable domain, rest sourced from reference TRBV5-5 and TRBJ1-4, is DAGVTQSPTHLIKTRGQQVTLRCSPISGHKSVSWYQQVLGQGPQFIFQYYEKEERGRGNFPDRFSARQFPNYSSELNVNALLLGDSALYLCASSFRQGLEKLFFGSGTQLSVL.

The gene calls are TRBV11-2 and TRBJ2-5; 16 bases match TRBD2. The CDR3 loop spans 17 amino acids. J gave up 9 bases and V 4 bases, and 11 bases lay outside the gene matches. Germline values: CDR1 SGHAT, CDR2 FQNNGV. The CDR3 nucleotides are TGTGCCAGCAGCTCGGGACTAGCGGGAGGGGGGGGCGTGGCCCAGTACTTC. It translates to CASSSGLAGGGGVAQYF.

The chain joins TRBV21-1 to TRBJ2-2; TRBD1 is taken as the D call from the table, unchecked against the DNA. TRBV21-1 is a pseudogene segment. The CDR3 consists of 17 residues. The CDR3 spells CASSKTKGRINTGELFF. The CDR3 DNA sequence: TGTGCCAGCAGCAAAACAAAGGGGCGGATAAACACCGGGGAGCTGTTTTTT.

The chain is built from TRBV2 and TRBJ2-1, with 11 bases lining up with TRBD2. The CDR3 consists of 15 residues. The ends lost 7 bases at V and 10 bases at J; junction bases unmatched: 12. Germline V CDR1 and CDR2: SNHLY, FYNNEI. In DNA, the CDR3 is TGTGCCAGCAAGATTAGCGGGAGGGAATTCGGAGAGCAGTTCTTC. Translated, it gives CASKISGREFGEQFF.

The genes are TRBV27 and TRBJ2-1; the D gene is possibly TRBD2 (6 bases). V lost 6 bases and J 2 bases, leaving 8 bases between the germline ends. The CDR3 spans 13 residues. The germline gives CDR1 MNHEY, CDR2 SMNVEV (reference sequence). The CDR3 spells CASRWGAYNEQFF. The CDR3 DNA reads as TGTGCCAGCAGGTGGGGGGCCTACAATGAGCAGTTCTTC.

This chain connects TRBV29-1 to TRBJ2-7, with D tentatively TRBD2 (7 bases). V lost 6 bases to trimming and J lost 7 bases, with 19 bases between them. The CDR3 runs 13 residues. The germline CDR1 and CDR2 sequences are SQVTM and ANQGSEA. The CDR3 loop reads CSVLGGAAGEQYF. CDR3 bases: TGCAGCGTCCTCGGGGGCGCAGCGGGGGAGCAGTACTTC.

The genes are TRBV11-1 and TRBJ1-1; 7 nucleotides match TRBD1. V lost 6 bases, J lost 0 bases, and 7 bases stayed unmatched. Germline CDR1 reads SGHAT; CDR2 reads FQDESV (reference sequence). The CDR3 totals 15 residues. The CDR3 region is CASSQGGSLNTEAFF. CDR3 bases: TGTGCCAGCAGTCAAGGGGGCAGCTTGAACACTGAAGCTTTCTTT.

J is TRBJ2-1 and V is TRBV9; D gene ambiguous. CDR1 and CDR2 from the germline V gene are SGDLS and YYNGEE. Trimming stripped 1 base from V and 12 bases from J, with 17 bases between. This CDR3 spans 14 amino acids. The CDR3 region has the DNA TGTGCCAGCAGCGTATCCCCAACTAACAAAGGGCAGTTCTTC. Its protein product is CASSVSPTNKGQFF.

J is TRBJ1-1 and V is TRBV6-5, with 8 bases matching TRBD1. Germline assignment: CDR1 MNHEY and CDR2 SVGAGI. The CDR3 contains 14 residues. After removal of 6 bases from V and 5 bases from J, the junction contained 8 bases not matched to a gene. CDR3 in amino acids: CASRPGQGRTEAFF. For the CDR3, the DNA is TGTGCCAGCAGACCAGGACAGGGTCGAACTGAAGCTTTCTTT.

The chain couples TRBV4-1 to TRBJ2-7; tentatively, D is TRBD1 (6 bases). V lost 0 bases, J lost 7 bases, and 16 bases lay in between. This CDR3 contains 15 residues. The germline gives CDR1 MGHRA, CDR2 YSYEKL. CDR3 amino acids: CASSQDRDTRGEQYF. The CDR3 nucleotides are TGCGCCAGCAGCCAAGACCGGGACACAAGAGGAGAGCAGTACTTC.

The rearrangement joins TRBV9 to TRBJ2-2; possibly TRBD2 for D (6 bases). The CDR3 has 14 amino acids. V dropped 0 bases and J dropped 9 bases, with 12 bases sitting between them. CDR1 and CDR2 (germline): SGDLS, YYNGEE. CDR3 sequence: CASSVGDGSRELFF. CDR3 in DNA: TGTGCCAGCAGCGTAGGGGACGGGAGCCGGGAGCTGTTTTTT.

The rearrangement links TRBV14 to TRBJ2-1, with D perhaps matching TRBD1 (6 bases). CDR3 length equals 16 residues. V was shortened by 4 bases and J by 10 bases, with 23 bases between the two germline ends. Germline values: CDR1 SGHDN, CDR2 FVKESK. CDR3 residues: CASSPGGPILRGEQFF. The DNA for the CDR3 is TGTGCCAGCAGCCCTGGGGGCCCCATACTCCGCGGGGAGCAGTTCTTC.

The V and J genes are TRBV5-1 and TRBJ2-7; 7 bases line up with TRBD2. Losses at the gene ends were 0 bases for V and 6 bases for J; bases not matched to a gene: 9. The CDR3 loop spans 15 amino acids. Germline CDR1 is SGHRS and CDR2 is YFSETQ. The CDR3 spells CASSLAGGDAGEQYF. In nucleotides, the CDR3 is TGCGCCAGCAGCTTGGCTGGGGGGGATGCAGGCGAGCAGTACTTC.

This clone is a singleton in its sample. V usage is TRBV5-4 and J usage is TRBJ2-1, with 9 bases lining up with TRBD2. This CDR3 has 15 residues. Trimming removed 7 bases from V and 0 bases from J; junction bases left unmatched: 5. Germline V CDR1 and CDR2: SGHNT, YYREEE (reference sequence). CDR3 region: CASQEREDSYNEQFF. For the CDR3, the DNA is TGTGCCAGCCAGGAGCGGGAGGACTCCTACAATGAGCAGTTCTTC.

This sequence joins TRBV2 and TRBJ2-7; tentative D call: TRBD1 (6 bases). The CDR3 runs to 13 residues. Germline V gene data show CDR1 as SNHLY and CDR2 as FYNNEI. Trimming took 5 bases from V and 0 from J, leaving 8 bases between them. CDR3 DNA sequence: TGTGCCAGCAGTACAGGGTTCTCCTACGAGCAGTACTTC. Its translation is CASSTGFSYEQYF.